These T cell receptor beta chains were read from a single sample in a study of OX40 agonist ivuxolimab in advanced cancers. Profiled with immunoSEQ multiplex PCR; TCRdb holds only in-frame clones, not every one. Found here are around 150,000 clones, 90% of them singletons; the top ten hold roughly 1.1%. Sequenced material: CD4+ or CD8+ T cells sorted from blood, taken in a trial of the OX40 agonist ivuxolimab. These receptors were collected from an adult with an advanced solid tumor such as melanoma, head and neck, liver or kidney cancer. Each CDR3 is given with its conserved first and last residue. The D gene is left open where the match is weak. Clone size is given for some rows only: seen once, a few or many times, or a class if the clone is expanded.

d_call	v_call	clone_size	j_call	cdr3_aa	cdr3_nt
-	TRBV30	-	TRBJ2-7	CAWSAPGTSSYEQYF	TGTGCCTGGAGTGCACCCGGGACCAGCTCCTACGAGCAGTACTTC
-	TRBV7-9	-	TRBJ2-4	CASSLGSTVAKNIQYF	TGTGCCAGCAGCTTGGGCTCCACCGTAGCCAAAAACATTCAGTACTTC
-	TRBV7-3	-	TRBJ2-2	CASSLSNTGELFF	TGTGCCAGCAGCTTATCGAACACCGGGGAGCTGTTTTTT
-	TRBV7-9	-	TRBJ1-1	CASSATGGVNTEAFF	TGTGCCAGCAGCGCCACAGGAGGGGTGAACACTGAAGCTTTCTTT
-	TRBV5-1	-	TRBJ2-7	CASSSSLEEGEQYF	TGCGCCAGCAGCTCCTCTCTCGAGGAAGGCGAGCAGTACTTC
-	TRBV18	-	TRBJ1-1	CASSPPTIDAAFF	TGTGCCAGCTCACCACCTACCATTGACGCAGCTTTCTTT
-	TRBV6-1	-	TRBJ2-7	CASSDSPQTGRSEQYF	TGTGCCAGCAGTGATTCTCCCCAGACAGGCCGCTCGGAGCAGTACTTC
-	TRBV19	-	TRBJ2-7	CATTKAAVSYEQYF	TGTGCCACCACTAAAGCGGCAGTAAGCTACGAGCAGTACTTC
-	TRBV9	-	TRBJ1-1	CASSAGQSNTEAFF	TGTGCCAGCAGCGCCGGACAATCTAACACTGAAGCTTTCTTT
TRBD1	TRBV18	-	TRBJ1-5	CASSSGQVSNQPQHF	TGTGCCAGCTCATCGGGACAGGTCAGCAATCAGCCCCAGCATTTT
-	TRBV28	once	TRBJ2-5	CASSLGRDQETQYF	TGTGCCAGCAGTTTAGGGCGGGACCAAGAGACCCAGTACTTC